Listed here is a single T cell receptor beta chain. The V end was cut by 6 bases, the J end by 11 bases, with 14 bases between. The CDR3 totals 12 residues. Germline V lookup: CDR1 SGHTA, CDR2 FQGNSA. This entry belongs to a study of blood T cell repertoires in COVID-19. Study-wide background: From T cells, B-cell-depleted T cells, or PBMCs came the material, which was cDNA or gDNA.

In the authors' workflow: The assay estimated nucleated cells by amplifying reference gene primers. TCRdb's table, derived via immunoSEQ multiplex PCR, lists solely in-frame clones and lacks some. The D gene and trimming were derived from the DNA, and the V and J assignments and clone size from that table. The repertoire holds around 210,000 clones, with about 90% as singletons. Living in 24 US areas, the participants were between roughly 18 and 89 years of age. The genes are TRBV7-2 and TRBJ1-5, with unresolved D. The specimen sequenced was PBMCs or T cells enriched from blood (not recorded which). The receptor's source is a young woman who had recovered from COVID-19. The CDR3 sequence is CASSSVEVAQHF. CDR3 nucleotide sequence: TGTGCCAGCAGTTCCGTAGAAGTAGCCCAGCATTTT.